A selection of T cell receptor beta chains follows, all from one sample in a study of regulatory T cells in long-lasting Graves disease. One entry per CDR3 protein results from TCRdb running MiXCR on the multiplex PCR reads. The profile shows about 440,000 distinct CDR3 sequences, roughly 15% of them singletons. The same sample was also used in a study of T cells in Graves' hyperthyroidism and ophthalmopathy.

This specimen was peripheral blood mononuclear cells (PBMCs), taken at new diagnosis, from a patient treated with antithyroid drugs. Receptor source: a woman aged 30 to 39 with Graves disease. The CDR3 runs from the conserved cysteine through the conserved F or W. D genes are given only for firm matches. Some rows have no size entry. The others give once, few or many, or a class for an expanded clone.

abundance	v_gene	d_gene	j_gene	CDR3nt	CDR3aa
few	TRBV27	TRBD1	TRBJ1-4	TGTGCCAGCAGAAAAGACAGGGGAGCAACTAATGAAAAACTGTTTTTT	CASRKDRGATNEKLFF
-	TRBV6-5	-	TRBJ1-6	TGTGCCAGCAGTTACGTGACACCGAGTAATTCACCCCTCCACTTT	CASSYVTPSNSPLHF
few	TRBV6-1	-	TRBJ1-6	TGTGCCAGCAGTGAACTGGGCAGGGGTGTCGGGAATTCACCCCTCCACTTT	CASSELGRGVGNSPLHF
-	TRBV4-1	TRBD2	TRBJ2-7	TGCGCCAGCAGCCAAAAAGGGACTAGCGGAGCTCCGGAGCAGTACTTC	CASSQKGTSGAPEQYF
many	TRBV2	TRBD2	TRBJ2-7	TGTGCCAGCAGTGATCTCCGGGACTATTATTCCGACGAGCAGTACTTC	CASSDLRDYYSDEQYF
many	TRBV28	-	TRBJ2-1	TGTGCCAGCAGTTTTTCCTCCGGGACTCCTCGAGCGGCTGAGCAGTTCTTC	CASSFSSGTPRAAEQFF
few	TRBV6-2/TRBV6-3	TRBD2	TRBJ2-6	TGTGCCAGCAGTGGACTAGCGCTTCGCTCTGGGGCCAACGTCCTGACTTTC	CASSGLALRSGANVLTF
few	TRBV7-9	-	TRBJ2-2	TGTGCCAGCAGCTGGAGGGGGGTCACCGGGGAGCTGTTTTTT	CASSWRGVTGELFF
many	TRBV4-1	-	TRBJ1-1	TGCGCCAGCAGCCCCCGCCGCGGGGGGGCCGGCACTGAAGCTTTCTTT	CASSPRRGGAGTEAFF
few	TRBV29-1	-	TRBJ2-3	TGCAGCGTTGGTAGCTATCGCACAGATACGCAGTATTTT	CSVGSYRTDTQYF
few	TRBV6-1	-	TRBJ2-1	TGTGCCAGCAGTGGGCGGTTGGGGGGAGAGGGTGGGCAGGGTCAGTTCTTC	CASSGRLGGEGGQGQFF
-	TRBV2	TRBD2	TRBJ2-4	TGTGCCAGCTCGGGGGGAAGGGGCATTCAGTACTTC	CASSGGRGIQYF
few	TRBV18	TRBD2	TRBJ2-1	TGTGCCAGCTCAGAGTTGGCTAGCGGGAGCCCTGCCCACAATGAGCAGTTCTTC	CASSELASGSPAHNEQFF
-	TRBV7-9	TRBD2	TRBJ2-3	TGTGCCAGCAGCTTGGCGGGAGGGATAAATACGCAGTATTTT	CASSLAGGINTQYF
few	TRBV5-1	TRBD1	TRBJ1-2	TGCGCCAGCAGCTCGGACAGGGGCGACTATGGCTACACCTTC	CASSSDRGDYGYTF
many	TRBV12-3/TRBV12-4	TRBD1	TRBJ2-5	TGTGCCAGCAGCCCCTTTGACAGGGAACGGGAGACCCAGTACTTC	CASSPFDRERETQYF
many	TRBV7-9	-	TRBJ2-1	TGTGCCAGCAGCTTAGCGCATGGGGGCGCCCCCAATGAGCAGTTCTTC	CASSLAHGGAPNEQFF
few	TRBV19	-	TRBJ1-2	TGTGCCAGTAGTGGGGGCATGGGCGACTATGGCTACACCTTC	CASSGGMGDYGYTF
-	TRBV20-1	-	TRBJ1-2	TGCAGTGCTAACCGAAATAACTATGGCTACACCTTC	CSANRNNYGYTF
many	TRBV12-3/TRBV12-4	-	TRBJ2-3	TGTGCCAGCAGTTTTTTTATTGTGGGGGGCACAGATACGCAGTATTTT	CASSFFIVGGTDTQYF
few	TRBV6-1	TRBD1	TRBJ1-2	TGTGCCAGCAACAACCGACAGGGCCGGGGGGAGGGCTACACCTTC	CASNNRQGRGEGYTF
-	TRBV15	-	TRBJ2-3	TGTGCCACCAGCAGGGAAAACACAGATACGCAGTATTTT	CATSRENTDTQYF
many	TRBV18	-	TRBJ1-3	TGTGCCAGCAGTCCTATCTCTGGAAACACCATATATTTT	CASSPISGNTIYF
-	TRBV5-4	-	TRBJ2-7	TGTGCCAGCAGCTTGGCCCCTGGAACCTACGAGCGGTACTTC	CASSLAPGTYERYF
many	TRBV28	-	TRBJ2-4	TGTGCCAGCAGTTTGCTTTTAGAATACATTCAGTACTTC	CASSLLLEYIQYF
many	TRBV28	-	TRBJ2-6	TGTGCCAGCAGTGTCCAAGGCCCGAACCTCTCTGGGGCCAACGTCCTGACTTTC	CASSVQGPNLSGANVLTF
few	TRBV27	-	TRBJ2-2	TGTGCCAGCAGTTCCGGGGCCACCGGGGAGCTGTTTTTT	CASSSGATGELFF
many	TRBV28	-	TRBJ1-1	TGTGCCAGCAGTTTCTCCGGGAGGAACACTGAAGCTTTCTTT	CASSFSGRNTEAFF
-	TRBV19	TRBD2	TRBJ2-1	TGTGCCAGTAGTATTCTCACTAGCGCCTCCTACAATGAGCAGTTCTTC	CASSILTSASYNEQFF
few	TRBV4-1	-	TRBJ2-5	TGCGCCAGCAGCCCTGAAAGGGGGGGTAGCGGTCCAGGGACCCAGTACTTC	CASSPERGGSGPGTQYF
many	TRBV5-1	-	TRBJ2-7	TGCGCCAGCAGCGGGGGCGGCGGGGCTGGTGGGTACGAGCAGTACTTC	CASSGGGGAGGYEQYF
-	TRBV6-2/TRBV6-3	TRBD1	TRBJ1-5	TGTGCCAGCAGTTATACAGGGGGGCGGCAGCCCCAGCATTTT	CASSYTGGRQPQHF
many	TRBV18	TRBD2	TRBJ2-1	TGTGCCAGCTCACCACCGGGCGGGGGAAGCTCCTACAATGAGCAGTTCTTC	CASSPPGGGSSYNEQFF
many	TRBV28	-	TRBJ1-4	TGTGCCAGCAGTTCCTGGGGGGTACTCGGGGAAAAACTGTTTTTT	CASSSWGVLGEKLFF
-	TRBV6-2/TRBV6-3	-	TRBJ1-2	TGTGCCAGCAGTTACGGGGATGGCTACACCTTC	CASSYGDGYTF
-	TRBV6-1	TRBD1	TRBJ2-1	TGTGCCAGCAGTAAAGGACAGGGCTACAATGAGCAGTTCTTC	CASSKGQGYNEQFF
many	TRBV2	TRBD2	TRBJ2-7	TGTGCCAGCAGTGACGCCAGCGGGAGGGCCTCCTACGAGCAGTACTTC	CASSDASGRASYEQYF
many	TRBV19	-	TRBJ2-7	TGTGCCAGTAGTATTAACGGGGGCCGAGGGGGATACGAGCAGTACTTC	CASSINGGRGGYEQYF
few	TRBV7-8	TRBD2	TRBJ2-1	TGTGCCAGCAGCCCCCAGACTAGCGGGAGTACAAGAGTTGAGCAGTTCTTC	CASSPQTSGSTRVEQFF
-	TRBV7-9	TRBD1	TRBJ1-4	TGTGCCAGCAGTTCACCCCGGGACAGGGTTGGATCCGGTGAAAAACTGTTTTTT	CASSSPRDRVGSGEKLFF
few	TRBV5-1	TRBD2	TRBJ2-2	TGCGCCAGCAGCTCCGGGACTAGCGGGAGGGCCAGGCCCGGGGAGCTGTTTTTT	CASSSGTSGRARPGELFF
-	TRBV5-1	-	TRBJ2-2	TGCGCCAGCAGCTTGGCCAAGGGGTCAGCGAACACCGGGGAGCTGTTTTTT	CASSLAKGSANTGELFF
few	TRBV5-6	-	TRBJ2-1	TGTGCCAGCAGCTTGGATCTATCAATATCCTACAATGAGCAGTTCTTC	CASSLDLSISYNEQFF
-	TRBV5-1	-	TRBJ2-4	TGCGCCAGCAGCCAAGACTCACGACTAGGGGGAAACATTCAGTACTTC	CASSQDSRLGGNIQYF
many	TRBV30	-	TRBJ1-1	TGTGCCTGGAGAAAACCAGAGAACACTGAAGCTTTCTTT	CAWRKPENTEAFF
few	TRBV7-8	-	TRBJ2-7	TGTGCCAGCAGCCCCCCCCGGTGGCAGGCCGGGTACGAGCAGTACTTC	CASSPPRWQAGYEQYF